These 24 T cell receptor beta chains were sequenced from one sample in a study of blood T cell repertoires in COVID-19. Clones were read by immunoSEQ multiplex PCR, and TCRdb kept only the in-frame ones, dropping some. The sample has hundreds of thousands of clones; 88% are singletons. Sequencing used PBMCs or T cells enriched from blood (not recorded which). All receptors come from a woman between 45 and 60 years old who had recovered from COVID-19.

The rearrangement joins TRBV11-3 to TRBJ2-7; no clear D. V was clipped by 1 base and J by 2 bases, with 6 bases between them. Per the germline V gene, CDR1 is SGHNT and CDR2 is YENEEA. The CDR3 has 13 amino acids. The CDR3 bases are TGTGCCAGCAGCTTAGGGAGAACCTACGAGCAGTACTTC. The encoded protein is CASSLGRTYEQYF.

The CDR3 here is CASSKVAGGWDTEAFF. In nucleotides, the CDR3 is TGTGCCAGCTCTAAAGTGGCAGGGGGATGGGACACTGAAGCTTTCTTT. The chain uses TRBV18 and TRBJ1-1; 7 bases line up with TRBD1. V dropped 6 bases and J dropped 3; count of bases not matched to a gene: 13. The CDR3 covers 16 residues. Germline values: CDR1 KGHSH, CDR2 LQKENI.

The rearrangement uses TRBV10-3 and TRBJ2-7; the match to TRBD2 covers 9 bases. Germline assignment: CDR1 ENHRY and CDR2 SYGVKD. The ends lost 7 bases at V and 2 bases at J; junction bases unmatched: 6. This CDR3 comprises 14 residues. The CDR3 bases are TGTGCCATCACCGCGACTAGCGGAACCTACGAGCAGTACTTC. It encodes CAITATSGTYEQYF.

The rearrangement joins TRBV12-3 or TRBV12-4 to TRBJ2-3; D is unresolved. The germline V and J ends were trimmed by 2 bases and 2 bases, with 5 bases remaining between them. This CDR3 has 13 amino acids. The CDR3 coding sequence is TGTGCCAGCAGTTTACGACTCACAGATACGCAGTATTTT. This encodes CASSLRLTDTQYF.

This clone was observed once. V is TRBV7-2 and J is TRBJ1-1, with a weak D call TRBD1 (6 bases). The V end lost 5 bases, the J end lost 0 bases, and 10 bases lay between the germline ends. The CDR3 contains 14 residues. The germline V gene has CDR1 SGHTA and CDR2 FQGNSA. The CDR3 DNA sequence: TGTGCCAGCAGCCGGACAGCCATGAACACTGAAGCTTTCTTT. Protein sequence: CASSRTAMNTEAFF.

The chain carries TRBV5-1 and TRBJ2-5; the match to TRBD1 covers 9 bases. Germline V gives CDR1 SGHRS, CDR2 YFSETQ. The CDR3 runs 16 residues. Trimming at V came to 4 bases and at J to 6 bases, leaving 13 bases not matched to a gene. CDR3 protein: CASSHKTGGIKKTQYF. CDR3 in DNA: TGCGCCAGCAGCCACAAGACAGGGGGGATAAAGAAGACCCAGTACTTC.

The rearrangement uses TRBV18 and TRBJ1-2; D possibly corresponds to TRBD1 (5 bases). With 4 bases removed from V and 4 bases from J, the gap between germline ends came to 13 bases. Germline CDR1 and CDR2: KGHSH and LQKENI. The CDR3 runs 14 residues. DNA for the CDR3: TGTGCCAGCTCACTGGCCGGGACTGGCTATGGCTACACCTTC. The encoded protein is CASSLAGTGYGYTF.

This rearrangement joins TRBV4-3 to TRBJ1-1; no firm D call. This CDR3 is built from 14 residues. Germline loops: CDR1 LGHNA, CDR2 YSLEER. V was pared by 0 bases and J by 3 bases, with 8 bases between. The CDR3 DNA follows: TGCGCCAGCAGCCAAGAAACCCCGGACACTGAAGCTTTCTTT. Protein: CASSQETPDTEAFF.

The genes are TRBV9 and TRBJ1-3; a weak D match, TRBD1 (6 bases). The CDR3 extends over 16 amino acids. The V end was cut by 0 bases, the J end by 2 bases, with 12 bases between. CDR1 is SGDLS and CDR2 is YYNGEE in the germline V gene. The CDR3 sequence: CASSVGGRGPGNTIYF. CDR3 bases: TGTGCCAGCAGCGTAGGGGGGCGAGGTCCTGGAAACACCATATATTTT.

The CDR3 nucleotides are TGTGCCAGCAGTTTAGCTGGCCTAGCGGGGGGCCCGCGGGCAGATACGCAGTATTTT. Protein: CASSLAGLAGGPRADTQYF. The V and J genes are TRBV28 and TRBJ2-3, with TRBD2 matching 11 bases. V shed 2 bases, J shed 4 bases, and the junction held 14 bases outside the gene matches. The germline gives CDR1 MDHEN, CDR2 SYDVKM. CDR3 length: 19 amino acids.

The J gene is TRBJ2-1, the V gene TRBV5-1; maybe TRBD1 (5 bases). The CDR3 extends over 13 amino acids. Germline V gene sequence: CDR1 SGHRS, CDR2 YFSETQ. Trimming stripped 7 bases from V and 7 bases from J, with 15 bases between. The CDR3 region has the DNA TGCGCCAGCTCTAATAGCAGGGCGAATGAGCAGTTCTTC. Residues: CASSNSRANEQFF.

This chain connects TRBV7-9 to TRBJ1-5; D gene unclear. V shed 1 base and J shed 7 bases, with 14 bases lying between them. Germline CDR1 is SEHNR and CDR2 is FQNEAQ (reference sequence). The CDR3 is made up of 15 amino acids. This CDR3 reads CASSLGAGAGQPQHF. The CDR3, as DNA: TGTGCCAGCAGCTTAGGAGCCGGCGCGGGGCAGCCCCAGCATTTT. Full variable domain (outside the CDR3, taken from reference TRBV7-9 and TRBJ1-5): DTGVSQNPRHKITKRGQNVTFRCDPISEHNRLYWYRQTLGQGPEFLTYFQNEAQLEKSRLLSDRFSAERPKGSFSTLEIQRTEQGDSAMYLCASSLGAGAGQPQHFGDGTRLSIL.

The genes are TRBV9 and TRBJ1-1; 7 bases agree with TRBD1. The CDR3 has 17 amino acids. The ends lost 3 bases at V and 4 bases at J; junction bases unmatched: 15. Germline V gene data show CDR1 as SGDLS and CDR2 as YYNGEE. The CDR3: CASSGAADRDGATEAFF. The CDR3 DNA follows: TGTGCCAGCAGCGGGGCGGCCGACAGGGACGGGGCCACTGAAGCTTTCTTT. Full variable domain (missing parts from reference TRBV9 and TRBJ1-1): DSGVTQTPKHLITATGQRVTLRCSPRSGDLSVYWYQQSLDQGLQFLIQYYNGEERAKGNILERFSAQQFPDLHSELNLSSLELGDSALYFCASSGAADRDGATEAFFGQGTRLTVV.

The rearrangement uses TRBV28 and TRBJ2-7, with no clear D. CDR1 is MDHEN, CDR2 SYDVKM, per germline. Trimming shortened V by 2 bases and J by 0 bases, and 11 bases separated the two germline ends. CDR3 length: 15 amino acids. The DNA of the CDR3 is TGTGCCAGCAGTTTAGCAGATCGACTCTCCTACGAGCAGTACTTC. Translation gives CASSLADRLSYEQYF. Looking up the rest from reference TRBV28 and TRBJ2-7 gives the full variable domain: DVKVTQSSRYLVKRTGEKVFLECVQDMDHENMFWYRQDPGLGLRLIYFSYDVKMKEKGDIPEGYSVSREKKERFSLILESASTNQTSMYLCASSLADRLSYEQYFGPGTRLTVT.

This chain uses TRBV18 with TRBJ2-3; the match to TRBD2 covers 11 bases. The ends lost 5 bases at V and 5 bases at J; junction bases unmatched: 6. CDR3 size: 15 residues. CDR1 KGHSH and CDR2 LQKENI come from the germline V gene. CDR3 in amino acids: CASSSEGLAVDTQYF. The CDR3 coding sequence is TGTGCCAGCTCATCGGAGGGACTAGCGGTAGATACGCAGTATTTT.

The chain recombines TRBV6-4 with TRBJ2-4, with TRBD1 matching over 10 bases. The CDR3 has 14 amino acids. The V and J ends lost 2 bases and 7 bases, in that order; junction bases with no gene match: 2. Germline-derived CDR1 and CDR2 are MRHNA and SNTAGT. The CDR3 coding sequence is TGTGCCAGCAGTGACCCGGGACAGGGGAACATTCAGTACTTC. It specifies CASSDPGQGNIQYF.

CDR3 bases: TGTGCCAGCAGCCAAGATGGGGCAGCTCCCAATTCACCCCTCCACTTT. It specifies CASSQDGAAPNSPLHF. This rearrangement joins TRBV3-1 (or the pseudogene TRBV3-2) to TRBJ1-6; maybe TRBD1 (5 bases). The CDR3 totals 16 residues. From germline, CDR1 is LGHDT and CDR2 YNNKEL (reference sequence). Deletions cut 0 bases from V and 7 bases from J, with 13 bases between.

This chain links TRBV6-5 with TRBJ1-1; D ambiguous. Trimming left V 6 bases short and J 1 base short, with 12 bases between. The CDR3 covers 14 residues. Germline V gene sequence: CDR1 MNHEY, CDR2 SVGAGI. The chain's CDR3 is CASRTRGRNTEAFF. The DNA for the CDR3 is TGTGCCAGCAGAACAAGAGGGAGGAACACTGAAGCTTTCTTT.

The chain is built from TRBV6-5 and TRBJ1-4; possible D gene TRBD1, 6 bases. Trimming took off 0 bases at V and 8 bases at J, with 13 bases between the two ends. The CDR3 is 15 residues long. Germline V gene lookup returns CDR1 MNHEY and CDR2 SVGAGI. The CDR3 coding sequence is TGTGCCAGCAGTTACTCGAGAGGGGGTCAGGAAAAACTGTTTTTT. Translation gives CASSYSRGGQEKLFF.

The chain carries TRBV5-6 and TRBJ2-2; D may be TRBD1 (6 bases). This CDR3 is 16 amino acids long. CDR1 is SGHDT and CDR2 is YYEEEE in the germline V gene. V lost 0 bases, J lost 8 bases, and 17 bases lay in between. CDR3 coding DNA: TGTGCCAGCAGCTTGGCCGGACAGCCTCGCGTTGGGGAGCTGTTTTTT. Its translation: CASSLAGQPRVGELFF.

The gene calls are TRBV28 and TRBJ2-1, with 8 positions matching TRBD2. Trimming removed 7 bases from V and 4 bases from J; junction bases left unmatched: 6. Germline CDR1 reads MDHEN; CDR2 reads SYDVKM. CDR3 size: 14 residues. The CDR3 DNA sequence: TGTGCCAGCAACGGCCGGGAGGGGTACAATGAGCAGTTCTTC. Its protein is CASNGREGYNEQFF.

In this sample, this clone turned up once. The chain is built from TRBV7-2 and TRBJ1-1, with D perhaps matching TRBD1 (5 bases). Between the trimmed V and J ends, which lost 2 bases and 5 bases, there was a span of 21 bases. The CDR3 runs 17 residues. Germline CDR1 reads SGHTA; CDR2 reads FQGNSA. The CDR3 coding sequence is TGTGCCAGCAGCTTAAGGGTAGGCACACCAACAGGTACTGAAGCTTTCTTT. Protein product: CASSLRVGTPTGTEAFF.

The chain combines TRBV7-2 with TRBJ2-7, with a tentative D call TRBD2 (6 bases). Trimming stripped 1 base from V and 0 bases from J, with 7 bases between. The CDR3 consists of 14 residues. CDR1 SGHTA and CDR2 FQGNSA come from the germline V gene. This CDR3 reads CASSLVTSSYEQYF. CDR3 bases: TGTGCCAGCAGCTTAGTGACTAGCTCCTACGAGCAGTACTTC.

The rearrangement joins TRBV7-2 to TRBJ1-5; 9 nucleotides line up with TRBD1. CDR3 length: 15 amino acids. The V gene end was trimmed by 5 bases and the J gene end by 7 bases; junction bases not matched to a gene: 9. Germline loops: CDR1 SGHTA, CDR2 FQGNSA. The CDR3 DNA reads as TGTGCCAGCAGCAAAGGGACAGGGTACGACCAGCCCCAGCATTTT. As protein: CASSKGTGYDQPQHF.